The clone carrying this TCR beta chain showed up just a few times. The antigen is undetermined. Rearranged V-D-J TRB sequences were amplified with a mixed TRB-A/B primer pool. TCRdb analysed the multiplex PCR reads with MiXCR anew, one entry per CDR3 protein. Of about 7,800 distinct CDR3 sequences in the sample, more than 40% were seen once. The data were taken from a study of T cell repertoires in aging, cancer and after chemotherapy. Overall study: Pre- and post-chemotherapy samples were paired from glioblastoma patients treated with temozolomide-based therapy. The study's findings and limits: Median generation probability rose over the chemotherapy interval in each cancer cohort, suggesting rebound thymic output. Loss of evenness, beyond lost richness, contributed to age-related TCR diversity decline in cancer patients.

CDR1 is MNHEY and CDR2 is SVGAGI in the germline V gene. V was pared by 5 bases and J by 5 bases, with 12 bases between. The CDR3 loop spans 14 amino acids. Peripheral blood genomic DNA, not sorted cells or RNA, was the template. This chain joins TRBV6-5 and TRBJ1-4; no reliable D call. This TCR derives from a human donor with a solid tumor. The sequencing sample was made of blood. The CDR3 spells CASSLVGVNEKLFF. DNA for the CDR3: TGTGCCAGCAGTCTCGTGGGAGTAAATGAAAAACTGTTTTTT.